The T cell receptor (beta chain) under discussion was sequenced for a study of PD-1 blockade in classical Hodgkin lymphoma (dated by TCRdb to between 2020 and 2021). Describing the broader study: Nivolumab dosing was 3 mg/kg intravenously every 2 weeks, continuing until either disease progression or unacceptable toxicity. The study used TCR beta sequencing and CyTOF to define a peripheral blood immune signature of response to PD-1 blockade in classical Hodgkin lymphoma.

Reading the label with the study, this specimen's time point is: cycle 2 day 1 (C2D1) of nivolumab. All trial patients had relapsed after autologous stem cell transplantation, with cohorts A, B and C differing in prior brentuximab vedotin exposure. The trial cohort comprised some 60 patients with relapsed/refractory classical Hodgkin lymphoma whose best overall responses were complete response, partial response or progressive disease. Trial patients were treated with single-agent nivolumab in the multi-cohort phase II CheckMate 205 trial. An independent review committee assessed best overall response by applying the 2007 International Working Group response criteria. PBMCs from the trial were collected at three points: immediately before nivolumab initiation (C1D1), and during therapy at cycle 2 day 1 and cycle 4 day 1. After peripheral blood was drawn into 8 mL Vacutainer Cell Preparation Tubes, PBMCs were isolated by centrifugation and then cryopreserved.

The Qiagen DNeasy kit was used to extract genomic DNA both from unsorted PBMCs and from the negatively selected CD4+ and CD8+ fractions. Amplification of TCR beta CDR3 regions was done by immunoSEQ multiplex PCR with primers that anneal to V and J segments. A synthetic immune receptor repertoire was used to minimize amplification bias, and any remaining bias was removed computationally after sequencing. Per the authors' processing: Custom Python scripts were used to quantify repertoire diversity as the Shannon entropy index. Unsorted, CD4+ and CD8+ repertoires were analyzed separately, except in combined analyses where CD4+ and CD8+ sequences were merged in silico. Clonal expansion was defined as at least a 2-fold frequency increase after treatment relative to C1D1, with a pseudocount of 0.5 for undetected baseline clones. Singleton clones were defined as clones with 0 or 1 copy at C1D1, and non-singleton clones were defined as clones with 2 or more copies. By matching protein sequences in sorted samples from the same patient, clones expanded in unsorted samples were annotated as CD4+, CD8+ or unknown. Wilcoxon tests on paired samples were used to test changes in diversity from C1D1 to C4D1. TCRdb's version of the immuneACCESS table is confined to in-frame rearrangements and falls short of the full clone set. An unresolved V gene accounts for under half of the shortfall where checked; the remainder is of unknown origin. Clone size and the V and J calls come from that table; the DNA yielded D and trimming. The sample yields about 93,000 clones; roughly 91% were counted once. In total, the top ten clones hold around 2.4% of the sample.

Regarding this clone: The antigen it binds to is not known. Per-nucleotide qualities are absent, and no much larger clonotype sits a single base away.

Study-level results and caveats: A significant rise by C4D1 was seen in CD4+ but not CD8+ TCR diversity (p=0.0027 vs p=0.16), with the rise being most apparent in complete responders (p=0.02). The study was restricted to a single clinical trial cohort, and the causes of repertoire differences, possibly disease activity or prior therapy, were left undefined. Baseline TCR diversity was reported to be lower in newly diagnosed patients than in healthy donors and to be lower still in relapsed/refractory patients. Lower diversity was observed in patients in whom nivolumab was started less than 1 year after ASCT, and these patients were excluded from later analyses so that confounding by immune reconstitution would be avoided. Trial patients with a complete response had baseline diversity similar to that of newly diagnosed patients, while partial responders and progressors had significantly lower diversity.

The sequencing used peripheral blood mononuclear cells (PBMCs), collected before the second cycle of nivolumab. The TCR sequence derives from a human donor with classical Hodgkin lymphoma.

For the CDR3, the sequence is CASSLVRSGINYEQYF. The nucleotide sequence is TGTGCCAGCAGTTTAGTCCGTAGCGGGATTAACTACGAGCAGTACTTC. Recombination linked TRBV28 to TRBJ2-7; the junction holds 8 bases that match TRBD2. The V end gives up 2 bases and the J end 3 bases, leaving 9 bases in the junction not matched to a gene. The germline V gene gives CDR1 as MDHEN and CDR2 as SYDVKM. From the cysteine through the phenylalanine, the CDR3 covers 16 amino acids. This entry keeps only the CDR3 DNA: 48 bases, framed from base 1.